The 10 T cell receptor beta chains below all came from one sample that was sequenced in a study of T cells in Graves' hyperthyroidism and ophthalmopathy. Researchers amplified the TCR beta CDR3 regions from RNA transcripts. The TCR CDR3 was amplified in a first-round RT-PCR using the HTBI primer set. One entry per CDR3 protein results from TCRdb running MiXCR on the multiplex PCR reads. The sample comprises about 300,000 distinct CDR3 sequences, less than 30% of which are singletons, and 20% to 30% rests with the top ten. The specimen sequenced was blood. The receptors originated from a man between 40 and 49 years old with Graves' hyperthyroidism that later progressed to Graves' ophthalmopathy.

This rearrangement joins TRBV12-3 or TRBV12-4 to TRBJ1-5; TRBD1 matches 9 bases. Trimming removed 5 bases from V and 3 bases from J; junction bases left unmatched: 8. The CDR3 is 16 residues long. The chain's CDR3 is CASSPGTGYLNQPQHF. The CDR3 bases are TGTGCCAGCAGTCCCGGGACAGGGTACCTCAATCAGCCCCAGCATTTT.

CDR3 DNA sequence: TGCAGTGCTAGGGGCGACAGTTTGGCGAACACTGAAGCTTTCTTT. It specifies CSARGDSLANTEAFF. The V gene is TRBV20-1, the J gene TRBJ1-1; possibly TRBD1 for D (5 bases). CDR3 length equals 15 residues. V shed 3 bases and J shed 1 base, with 15 bases lying between them. Germline CDR1 reads DFQATT; CDR2 reads SNEGSKA (reference sequence).

The sample holds a few counts of this clonotype. The chain employs TRBV6-4 and TRBJ1-5, with no clear D. Germline assignment: CDR1 MRHNA and CDR2 SNTAGT. Trimming removed 5 bases from V and 3 bases from J, with 20 bases in between. The CDR3 runs 17 residues. CDR3 sequence reads: CASSHIGRITVNQPQHF. Written as DNA, the CDR3 is TGTGCCAGCAGTCACATTGGACGGATCACCGTCAATCAGCCCCAGCATTTT.

This clonotype was detected only a few times. The V gene is TRBV20-1, the J gene TRBJ2-7; 10 nucleotides match TRBD2. V dropped 0 bases and J dropped 4; count of bases not matched to a gene: 9. From germline, CDR1 is DFQATT and CDR2 SNEGSKA (reference sequence). There are 16 residues in the CDR3. The CDR3 protein is CSARDPSGRAQYEQYF. The CDR3 DNA follows: TGCAGTGCTAGAGACCCCAGCGGGAGGGCCCAGTACGAGCAGTACTTC.

This clonotype has a count of ten or more. The chain links TRBV28 to TRBJ2-5; no clear D gene. The CDR3 has 15 amino acids. CDR1 and CDR2 from the germline V gene are MDHEN and SYDVKM. V lost 2 bases to trimming and J lost 5 bases, with 15 bases between them. The CDR3: CASSLGVLKWETQYF. Written as DNA, the CDR3 is TGTGCCAGCAGTTTAGGGGTCTTAAAGTGGGAGACCCAGTACTTC.

This clonotype has a count of ten or more. The rearrangement links TRBV4-2 to TRBJ1-2; D is unresolved. Germline loops: CDR1 LGHNA, CDR2 YNFKEQ. Between the trimmed V and J ends, which lost 3 bases and 4 bases, there was a span of 18 bases. This CDR3 comprises 16 residues. CDR3 DNA: TGTGCCAGCAGCCATCTAGGAGAACAAGGGAGCTATGGCTACACCTTC. Amino acids: CASSHLGEQGSYGYTF.

The chain employs TRBV20-1 and TRBJ2-7; TRBD2 aligns across 8 bases. The junction had 7 bases not matched to a gene; V was cut back by 0 bases and J by 9 bases. CDR1 and CDR2 (germline): DFQATT, SNEGSKA (reference sequence). The CDR3 totals 13 residues. In DNA form, the CDR3 reads TGCAGTGCTAGAGATCTTAGCGGGAAGGGGCAGTACTTC. Translating it yields CSARDLSGKGQYF.

The CDR3 loop reads CASSYATYEQYF. In DNA, the CDR3 is TGTGCCAGCAGTTATGCTACCTACGAGCAGTACTTC. V gene TRBV6-2 or TRBV6-3 combines with J gene TRBJ2-7, with no clear D. The CDR3 loop spans 12 amino acids. V lost 3 bases and J 2 bases, leaving 5 bases between the germline ends. The germline V gene encodes CDR1 MNHEY and CDR2 SVGEGT.

About this clonotype itself: Being one base from a much bigger clone, this may be a read error. The chain links TRBV4-1 to TRBJ2-5, with 7 bases that match TRBD1. The CDR3 is 15 amino acids. Germline V gene lookup returns CDR1 MGHRA and CDR2 YSYEKL. The CDR3 nucleotides are TGCGCCAGCAGCCCGGGACAGACGTACCAAGAGGCCCAGTACTTC. As protein: CASSPGQTYQEAQYF.

The V and J genes are TRBV11-2 and TRBJ1-5; D ambiguous. V was trimmed by 0 bases and J by 5 bases, leaving 11 bases between them. CDR3 length: 15 residues. The germline V gene encodes CDR1 SGHAT and CDR2 FQNNGV. The CDR3 spells CASSLELGSDQPQHF. The CDR3 nucleotides are TGTGCCAGCAGCTTAGAGTTAGGGTCCGATCAGCCCCAGCATTTT.